This T cell receptor (beta chain) originates from a study of T cell repertoires in cytomegalovirus infection. TCRdb re-derived calls from the reads in MiXCR, one entry per CDR3 protein. This table holds 740,000 or so distinct CDR3 sequences, less than 40% found once. The CDR3 covers 10 residues. Germline CDR1 reads MNHEY; CDR2 reads SVGEGT. Between the trimmed V and J ends, which lost 6 bases and 10 bases, there was a span of 7 bases. This clonotype has more than one count but fewer than ten. What it recognizes is unknown. Study observations and caveats: Carriers of CMV and the relevant HLA type were discriminated by public TCR beta frequency.

The gene calls are TRBV6-2 or TRBV6-3 and TRBJ2-1; the D call may be TRBD1 or TRBD2 (5 bases each). Specimen: PBMCs. The receptor was derived from a human donor in good health (CMV status not recorded). Some clones in this sample may be carry-over from other donors' samples. The CDR3, as DNA: TGTGCCAGCAGCCGGGGCGAGCAGTTCTTC. Protein sequence: CASSRGEQFF.